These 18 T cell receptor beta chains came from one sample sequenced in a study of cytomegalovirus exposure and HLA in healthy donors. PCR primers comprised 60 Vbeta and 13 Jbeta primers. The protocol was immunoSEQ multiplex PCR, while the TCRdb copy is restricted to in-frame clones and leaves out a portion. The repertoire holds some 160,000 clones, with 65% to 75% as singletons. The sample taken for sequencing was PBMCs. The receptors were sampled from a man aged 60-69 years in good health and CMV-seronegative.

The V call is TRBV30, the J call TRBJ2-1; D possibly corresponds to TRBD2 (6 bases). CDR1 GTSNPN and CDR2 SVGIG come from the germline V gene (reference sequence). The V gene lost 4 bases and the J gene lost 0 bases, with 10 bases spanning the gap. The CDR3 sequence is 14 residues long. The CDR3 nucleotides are TGTGCCTGGACGGGCGGGAACTCCTACAATGAGCAGTTCTTC. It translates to CAWTGGNSYNEQFF.

CDR3 sequence: CASSLEAETLAFF. CDR3 coding DNA: TGTGCCAGCAGCTTAGAAGCTGAAACCCTGGCTTTCTTT. V gene TRBV11-2 combines with J gene TRBJ1-1, with D uncertain. V gave up 0 bases and J gave up 11 bases, with 13 bases separating them. Looked up from germline, CDR1 is SGHAT and CDR2 is FQNNGV. The CDR3 runs to 13 residues.

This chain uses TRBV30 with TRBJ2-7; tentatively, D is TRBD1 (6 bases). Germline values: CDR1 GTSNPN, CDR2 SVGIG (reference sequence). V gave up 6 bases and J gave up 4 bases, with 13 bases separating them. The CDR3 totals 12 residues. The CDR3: CACVGTLYEQYF. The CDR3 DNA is TGTGCCTGCGTGGGGACACTTTACGAGCAGTACTTC.

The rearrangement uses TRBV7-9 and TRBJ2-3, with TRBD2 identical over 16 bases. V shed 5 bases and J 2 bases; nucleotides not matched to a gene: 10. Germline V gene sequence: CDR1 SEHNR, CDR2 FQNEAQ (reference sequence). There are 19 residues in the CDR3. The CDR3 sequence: CASSRWLGTSGRATDTQYF. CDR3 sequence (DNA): TGTGCCAGCAGCCGTTGGCTGGGGACTAGCGGGAGGGCCACAGATACGCAGTATTTT. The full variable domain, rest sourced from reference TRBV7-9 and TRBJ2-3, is DTGVSQNPRHKITKRGQNVTFRCDPISEHNRLYWYRQTLGQGPEFLTYFQNEAQLEKSRLLSDRFSAERPKGSFSTLEIQRTEQGDSAMYLCASSRWLGTSGRATDTQYFGPGTRLTVL.

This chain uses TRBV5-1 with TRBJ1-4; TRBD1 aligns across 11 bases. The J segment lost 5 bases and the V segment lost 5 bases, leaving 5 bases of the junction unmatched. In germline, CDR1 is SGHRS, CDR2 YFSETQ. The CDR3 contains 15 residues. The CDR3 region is CASRLRTGGNEKLFF. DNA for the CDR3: TGCGCCAGCAGGCTTCGGACAGGGGGCAATGAAAAACTGTTTTTT.

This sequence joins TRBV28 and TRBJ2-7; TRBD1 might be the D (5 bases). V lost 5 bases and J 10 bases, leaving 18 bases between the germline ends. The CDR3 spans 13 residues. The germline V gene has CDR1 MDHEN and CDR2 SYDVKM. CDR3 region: CASSPERLGRQYF. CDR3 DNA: TGTGCCAGCAGTCCCGAGAGGTTGGGGCGCCAGTACTTC.

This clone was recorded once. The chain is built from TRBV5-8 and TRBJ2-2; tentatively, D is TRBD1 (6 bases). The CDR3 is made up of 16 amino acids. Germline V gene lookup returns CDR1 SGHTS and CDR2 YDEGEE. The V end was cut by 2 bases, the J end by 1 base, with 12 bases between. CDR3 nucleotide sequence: TGTGCCAGCAGCTTCTCCGGGACACTGAACACCGGGGAGCTGTTTTTT. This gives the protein CASSFSGTLNTGELFF. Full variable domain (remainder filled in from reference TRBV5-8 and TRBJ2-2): EAGVTQSPTHLIKTRGQQATLRCSPISGHTSVYWYQQALGLGLQFLLWYDEGEERNRGNFPPRFSGRQFPNYSSELNVNALELEDSALYLCASSFSGTLNTGELFFGEGSRLTVL.

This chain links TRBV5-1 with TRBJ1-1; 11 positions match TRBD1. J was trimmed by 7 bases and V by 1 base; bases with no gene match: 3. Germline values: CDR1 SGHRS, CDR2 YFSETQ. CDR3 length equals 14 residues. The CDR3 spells CASSLSGTGGEAFF. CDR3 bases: TGCGCCAGCAGCTTGTCCGGGACAGGGGGTGAAGCTTTCTTT.

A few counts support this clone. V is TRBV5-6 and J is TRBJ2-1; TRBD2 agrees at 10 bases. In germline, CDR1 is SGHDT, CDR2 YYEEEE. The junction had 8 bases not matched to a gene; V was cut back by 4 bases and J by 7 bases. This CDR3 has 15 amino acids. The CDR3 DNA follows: TGTGCCAGCAGCCCCGGGACTAGCGAGAAGAATGAGCAGTTCTTC. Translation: CASSPGTSEKNEQFF.

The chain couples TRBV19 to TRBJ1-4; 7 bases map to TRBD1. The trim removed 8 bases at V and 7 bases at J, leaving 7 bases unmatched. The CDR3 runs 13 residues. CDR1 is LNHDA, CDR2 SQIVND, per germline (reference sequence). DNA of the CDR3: TGTGCCAGTCTACGACAGGGTGGTGAAAAACTGTTTTTT. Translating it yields CASLRQGGEKLFF.

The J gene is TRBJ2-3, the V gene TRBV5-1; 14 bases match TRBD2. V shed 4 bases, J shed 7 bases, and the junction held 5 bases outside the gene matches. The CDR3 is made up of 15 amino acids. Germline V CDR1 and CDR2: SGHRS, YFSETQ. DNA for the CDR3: TGCGCCAGCAGCGCCGGGACTAGCGGGAGTTATACGCAGTATTTT. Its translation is CASSAGTSGSYTQYF.

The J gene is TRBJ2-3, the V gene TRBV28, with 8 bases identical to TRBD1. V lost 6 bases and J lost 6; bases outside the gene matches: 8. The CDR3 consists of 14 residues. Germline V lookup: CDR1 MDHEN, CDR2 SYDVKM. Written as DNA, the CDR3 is TGTGCCAGCAGCCCCGTGGACAGGGAGGATACGCAGTATTTT. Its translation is CASSPVDREDTQYF.

The CDR3 spells CASRGLAGASYNEQFF. CDR3 bases: TGTGCCAGTAGGGGACTAGCGGGAGCTTCCTACAATGAGCAGTTCTTC. The gene calls are TRBV19 and TRBJ2-1; 14 positions agree with TRBD2. CDR3 size: 16 residues. Trimming took 6 bases from V and 1 from J; bases not matched to a gene: 2. Germline lookup yields CDR1 LNHDA and CDR2 SQIVND (reference sequence). The variable domain in full, completed from reference TRBV19 and TRBJ2-1, reads DGGITQSPKYLFRKEGQNVTLSCEQNLNHDAMYWYRQDPGQGLRLIYYSQIVNDFQKGDIAEGYSVSREKKESFPLTVTSAQKNPTAFYLCASRGLAGASYNEQFFGPGTRLTVL.

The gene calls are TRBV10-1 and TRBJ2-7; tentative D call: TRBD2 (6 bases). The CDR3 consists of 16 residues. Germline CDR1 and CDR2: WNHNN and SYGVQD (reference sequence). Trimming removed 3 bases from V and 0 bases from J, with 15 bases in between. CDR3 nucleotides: TGCGCCAGCAGTGACCCGGACGGGAGCCACTCCTACGAGCAGTACTTC. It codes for CASSDPDGSHSYEQYF.

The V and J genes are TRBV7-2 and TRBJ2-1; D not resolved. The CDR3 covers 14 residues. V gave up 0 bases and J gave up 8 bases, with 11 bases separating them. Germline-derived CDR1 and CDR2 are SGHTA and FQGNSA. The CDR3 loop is CASSLAFDLDEQFF. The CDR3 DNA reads TGTGCCAGCAGCTTAGCCTTCGACTTGGATGAGCAGTTCTTC.

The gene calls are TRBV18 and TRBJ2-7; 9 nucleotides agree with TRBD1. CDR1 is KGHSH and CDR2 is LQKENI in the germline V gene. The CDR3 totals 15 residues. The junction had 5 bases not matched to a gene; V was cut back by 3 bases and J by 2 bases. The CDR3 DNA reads TGTGCCAGCTCACCCGGGACAGGGAGGCCCTACGAGCAGTACTTC. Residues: CASSPGTGRPYEQYF. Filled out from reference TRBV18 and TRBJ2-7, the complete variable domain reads NAGVMQNPRHLVRRRGQEARLRCSPMKGHSHVYWYRQLPEEGLKFMVYLQKENIIDESGMPKERFSAEFPKEGPSILRIQQVVRGDSAAYFCASSPGTGRPYEQYFGPGTRLTVT.

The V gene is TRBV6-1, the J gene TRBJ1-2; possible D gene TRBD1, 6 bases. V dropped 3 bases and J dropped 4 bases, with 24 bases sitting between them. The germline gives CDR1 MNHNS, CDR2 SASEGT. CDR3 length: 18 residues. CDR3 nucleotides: TGTGCCAGCAGTGAGATAATGGACAGTCCACCGGGGGGCTATGGCTACACCTTC. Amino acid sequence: CASSEIMDSPPGGYGYTF.

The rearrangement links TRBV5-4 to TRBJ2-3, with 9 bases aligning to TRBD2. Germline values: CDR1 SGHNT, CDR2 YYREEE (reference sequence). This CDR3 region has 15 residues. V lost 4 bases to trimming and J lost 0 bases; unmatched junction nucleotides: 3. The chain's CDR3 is CASSPGLASTDTQYF. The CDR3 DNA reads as TGTGCCAGCAGCCCCGGACTAGCGAGCACAGATACGCAGTATTTT.